This is a list of T cell receptor beta chains from one sample in a study of Graves' ophthalmopathy and Graves' hyperthyroidism. One entry per CDR3 protein results from TCRdb running MiXCR on the multiplex PCR reads. The sample shows around 1.1 million distinct CDR3 sequences, roughly 35% of them seen only once. The sequenced sample was peripheral blood or thyroid tissue (not recorded which). All receptors come from an adult man with Graves' hyperthyroidism. The conserved cysteine and the conserved F or W are not part of the CDR3 here. Fields, in order: clone size, V gene, CDR3 protein. Some rows mark clone size as missing; the rest say once, few, many or name a class of expanded clone.

clone size: many
V gene: TRBV12-3/TRBV12-4
CDR3 protein: ASSFLGNEQY

clone size: NA
V gene: TRBV29-1
CDR3 protein: SVEKTGGEQY

clone size: many
V gene: TRBV19
CDR3 protein: ASSLRRDRGPPPYGYT

clone size: few
V gene: TRBV7-2
CDR3 protein: ASSLVGRRGETQY

clone size: NA
V gene: TRBV7-8
CDR3 protein: ASSSRTQGWNSPLH

clone size: few
V gene: TRBV4-3
CDR3 protein: ASSQDSGDNSPLH

clone size: many
V gene: TRBV7-2
CDR3 protein: ASRRVGREQY

clone size: many
V gene: TRBV5-1
CDR3 protein: ASSVQTSSYEQY

clone size: NA
V gene: TRBV6-5
CDR3 protein: ASSYRTGPYVLT

clone size: NA
V gene: TRBV20-1
CDR3 protein: SARVQRKAYEQY

clone size: NA
V gene: TRBV7-2
CDR3 protein: ASSLVNRPGSYT

clone size: NA
V gene: TRBV10-2
CDR3 protein: TSRDTTTGELF

clone size: NA
V gene: TRBV4-1
CDR3 protein: ASSQTENEKLF

clone size: many
V gene: TRBV29-1
CDR3 protein: SVRDNGVTEAF

clone size: NA
V gene: TRBV5-1
CDR3 protein: ASSFCRGGVTSYEQY

clone size: few
V gene: TRBV19
CDR3 protein: ASKGVAGGPGELF

clone size: few
V gene: TRBV6-5
CDR3 protein: AIGDPGHSQETQY

clone size: few
V gene: TRBV6-5
CDR3 protein: ASSKANRGREYGYT

clone size: few
V gene: TRBV4-1
CDR3 protein: ASSQASSGTAE

clone size: many
V gene: TRBV2
CDR3 protein: ASEQGSETQY

clone size: NA
V gene: TRBV7-2
CDR3 protein: AWSPHGGGYT

clone size: NA
V gene: TRBV29-1
CDR3 protein: SGERAGYQETQY

clone size: NA
V gene: TRBV7-2
CDR3 protein: ASSLAFLPGQETQY

clone size: many
V gene: TRBV6-5
CDR3 protein: ASSYIDGNVY

clone size: few
V gene: TRBV6-5
CDR3 protein: ASSPLELMNSPLH

clone size: NA
V gene: TRBV5-1
CDR3 protein: ASSLRAGGGNTGELF

clone size: many
V gene: TRBV2
CDR3 protein: ASSFGQKTGELF

clone size: many
V gene: TRBV6-2/TRBV6-3
CDR3 protein: ASSYLGTSREPQH

clone size: few
V gene: TRBV5-6
CDR3 protein: ASSLGQGARTGELF

clone size: NA
V gene: TRBV2
CDR3 protein: ASSEFAGEETQY

clone size: many
V gene: TRBV5-6
CDR3 protein: ASSLMRGHQETQY

clone size: NA
V gene: TRBV20-1
CDR3 protein: SAGSSGRTEAF

clone size: NA
V gene: TRBV29-1
CDR3 protein: SSFETQY

clone size: NA
V gene: TRBV10-3
CDR3 protein: AINKRDGFEQY

clone size: NA
V gene: TRBV7-9
CDR3 protein: ASSLPSGRAHEQF

clone size: few
V gene: TRBV11-2
CDR3 protein: ASSLDGGTPLYTGELF

clone size: NA
V gene: TRBV6-5
CDR3 protein: ASNRGGYT

clone size: many
V gene: TRBV7-2
CDR3 protein: ASSPYSSRDEQY

clone size: NA
V gene: TRBV10-3
CDR3 protein: AISAKGGSRLYEQY

clone size: NA
V gene: TRBV25-1
CDR3 protein: ASQFPGTEIYEQY

clone size: many
V gene: TRBV11-2
CDR3 protein: ASSFKGFYGYT

clone size: many
V gene: TRBV7-2
CDR3 protein: ASSSGTALNTEAF

clone size: NA
V gene: TRBV11-2
CDR3 protein: ASSAKPGFNANQPQH